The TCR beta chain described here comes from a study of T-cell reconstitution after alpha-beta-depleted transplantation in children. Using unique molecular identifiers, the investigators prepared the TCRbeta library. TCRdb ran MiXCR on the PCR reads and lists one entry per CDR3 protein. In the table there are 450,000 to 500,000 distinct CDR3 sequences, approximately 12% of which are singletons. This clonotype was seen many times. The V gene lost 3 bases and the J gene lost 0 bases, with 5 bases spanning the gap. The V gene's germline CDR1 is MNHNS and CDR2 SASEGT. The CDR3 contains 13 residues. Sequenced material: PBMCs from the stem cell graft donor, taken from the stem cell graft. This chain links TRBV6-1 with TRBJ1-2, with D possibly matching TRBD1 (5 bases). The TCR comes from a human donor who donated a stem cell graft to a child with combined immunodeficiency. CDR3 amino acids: CASSEGANYGYTF. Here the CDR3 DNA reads TGTGCCAGCAGTGAGGGGGCTAACTATGGCTACACCTTC.